These 23 T cell receptor beta chains were sequenced from one sample in a study of early T cells in non-severe SARS-CoV-2 infection. TCRdb reprocessed the 5' RACE reads via MiXCR and lists one record per CDR3 protein. This sample has around 67,000 distinct CDR3 sequences, with around an eighth found just once. Specimen: whole blood. The origin of the receptors is an adult who was a healthcare worker with PCR-confirmed SARS-CoV-2 infection or an uninfected control (not recorded which).

In its sample, this clonotype was seen many times. The chain joins TRBV12-5 to TRBJ2-2, with 10 bases matching TRBD2. V dropped 2 bases and J dropped 6; count of bases not matched to a gene: 6. This CDR3 spans 16 amino acids. Per the germline V gene, CDR1 is LGHNT and CDR2 is FRNRAP. CDR3 sequence: CASGLPRTSGSGELFF. The DNA for the CDR3 is TGTGCTAGTGGTTTGCCCCGGACTAGCGGTTCCGGGGAGCTGTTTTTT.

This clonotype was counted at least ten times. The chain carries TRBV29-1 and TRBJ2-2; D tentatively reads TRBD1 or TRBD2 (6 bases each). Trimming took off 7 bases at V and 6 bases at J, with 21 bases between the two ends. The CDR3 is 15 amino acids. The germline gives CDR1 SQVTM, CDR2 ANQGSEA. DNA of the CDR3: TGCAGCGCGGAACAGGGAGGTCTTGAGGCCGGGGAGCTGTTTTTT. It codes for CSAEQGGLEAGELFF.

This clonotype occurred many times. The J gene is TRBJ1-5, the V gene TRBV7-6; possible D gene TRBD1, 5 bases. Germline CDR1 and CDR2: SGHVS and FNYEAQ. The CDR3 consists of 13 residues. Deletions cut 1 base from V and 10 bases from J, with 11 bases between. The CDR3 nucleotides are TGTGCCAGCAGCTTAGAGACAGCGGAACCCCAGCATTTT. Protein sequence: CASSLETAEPQHF.

This clonotype was detected ten times or more. The J gene is TRBJ2-5, the V gene TRBV4-2, with D maybe TRBD1 (6 bases). CDR3 length equals 13 residues. V was trimmed by 2 bases and J by 9 bases, leaving 13 bases between them. Looked up from germline, CDR1 is LGHNA and CDR2 is YNFKEQ. CDR3 in amino acids: CASSQRADRPQYF. CDR3 bases: TGTGCCAGCAGCCAACGGGCCGACAGGCCCCAGTACTTC.

This sequence joins TRBV28 and TRBJ1-5, with D unclear. CDR1 is MDHEN and CDR2 is SYDVKM in the germline V gene. V shed 0 bases and J shed 0 bases, with 9 bases lying between them. The CDR3 runs 16 residues. The CDR3 sequence is CASSLWSGYSNQPQHF. The CDR3 DNA reads TGTGCCAGCAGTTTATGGTCCGGTTATAGCAATCAGCCCCAGCATTTT.

This clonotype was seen at least ten times. The chain links TRBV6-5 to TRBJ1-1; D is ambiguous. The germline gives CDR1 MNHEY, CDR2 SVGAGI. The length of the CDR3 is 15 residues. Deletions cut 0 bases from V and 1 base from J, with 9 bases between. The CDR3 DNA reads as TGTGCCAGCAGTTACTCGGAGGCAGAGAACACTGAAGCTTTCTTT. Its translation is CASSYSEAENTEAFF.

This clonotype was observed at least ten times. This rearrangement joins TRBV20-1 to TRBJ1-5, with 9 bases matching TRBD1. CDR1 is DFQATT and CDR2 is SNEGSKA in the germline V gene (reference sequence). J lost 0 bases, V lost 6 bases, and 6 bases had no gene match. CDR3 length: 15 amino acids. CDR3 residues: CSAATGGDSNQPQHF. In DNA form, the CDR3 reads TGCAGTGCCGCGACAGGGGGAGATAGCAATCAGCCCCAGCATTTT.

This clonotype was detected many times. The chain combines TRBV9 with TRBJ1-3; no definite D call. The CDR3 has 13 residues. The V end was cut by 3 bases, the J end by 0 bases, with 4 bases between. Germline assignment: CDR1 SGDLS and CDR2 YYNGEE. The CDR3 DNA is TGTGCCAGCAGCGACAGCTCTGGAAACACCATATATTTT. It specifies CASSDSSGNTIYF.

Ten or more counts support this clonotype. This chain uses TRBV6-2 or TRBV6-3 with TRBJ2-5; 11 positions match TRBD1. This CDR3 is 16 amino acids long. The V and J ends lost 2 bases and 1 base, in that order; junction bases with no gene match: 3. Germline values: CDR1 MNHEY, CDR2 SVGEGT. The CDR3 protein is CASSYTGTGGQETQYF. For the CDR3, the DNA is TGTGCCAGCAGTTACACCGGGACAGGGGGCCAAGAGACCCAGTACTTC.

This clonotype was seen many times. The chain couples TRBV5-6 to TRBJ2-4; D might be TRBD1 (6 bases). This CDR3 contains 14 residues. Germline V gives CDR1 SGHDT, CDR2 YYEEEE. Trimming removed 0 bases at V and 9 bases at J, with 13 bases between. DNA for the CDR3: TGTGCCAGCAGCTTGGGGGAACAGGGAAGCATTCAGTACTTC. Translating it yields CASSLGEQGSIQYF.

The chain joins TRBV7-2 to TRBJ2-6; D gene uncertain. CDR1 and CDR2 from the germline V gene are SGHTA and FQGNSA. The V gene lost 9 bases and the J gene lost 3 bases, with 12 bases spanning the gap. The CDR3 contains 14 residues. CDR3 sequence: CARGRAGGANVLTF. The CDR3 DNA sequence: TGTGCCAGGGGCCGGGCAGGTGGGGCCAACGTCCTGACTTTC.

Ten or more counts support this clonotype. The genes are TRBV24-1 and TRBJ2-3; D remains ambiguous. The CDR3 has 12 residues. The germline gives CDR1 KGHDR, CDR2 SFDVKD. V lost 1 base and J 6 bases, leaving 4 bases between the germline ends. CDR3 nucleotides: TGTGCCACCAGTGATTTTGCGGATACGCAGTATTTT. Translated: CATSDFADTQYF.

The J gene is TRBJ1-3, the V gene TRBV7-9; D is uncertain. Germline V CDR1 and CDR2: SEHNR, FQNEAQ (reference sequence). V was clipped by 5 bases and J by 0 bases, with 17 bases between them. This CDR3 comprises 17 residues. The CDR3 loop is CASSPRFETVSGNTIYF. CDR3 sequence (DNA): TGTGCCAGCAGCCCCCGGTTTGAGACCGTCTCTGGAAACACCATATATTTT.

This clonotype appeared many times. The chain links TRBV27 to TRBJ1-2, with D possibly being TRBD1 (6 bases). CDR1 is MNHEY, CDR2 SMNVEV, per germline (reference sequence). This CDR3 is 13 amino acids long. V was pared by 4 bases and J by 6 bases, with 12 bases between. Here the CDR3 reads CASSWSGGNGYTF. In DNA, the CDR3 is TGTGCCAGCAGTTGGAGCGGGGGCAATGGCTACACCTTC.

This clonotype was recorded at least ten times. V usage is TRBV5-1 and J usage is TRBJ2-7; TRBD1 aligns across 8 bases. Looked up from germline, CDR1 is SGHRS and CDR2 is YFSETQ. V trimming: 4 bases; J trimming: 3 bases; junction bases outside the gene matches: 12. This CDR3 comprises 16 residues. The CDR3 sequence is CASSPSSAGGYYEQYF. CDR3 in DNA: TGCGCCAGCAGCCCGTCGTCGGCAGGGGGCTACTACGAGCAGTACTTC.

This clonotype has at least ten counts. The rearrangement links TRBV29-1 to TRBJ2-1, with unresolved D. Germline lookup yields CDR1 SQVTM and CDR2 ANQGSEA. The CDR3 extends over 13 amino acids. V was clipped by 6 bases and J by 4 bases, with 13 bases between them. CDR3 amino acids: CSVAPLEYNEQFF. CDR3 in DNA: TGCAGCGTAGCCCCATTAGAGTACAATGAGCAGTTCTTC.

The genes are TRBV3-1 and TRBJ2-3; 8 bases align to TRBD2. V was pared by 1 base and J by 5 bases, with 8 bases of the junction left unmatched. The CDR3 runs to 16 residues. Germline-derived CDR1 and CDR2 are LGHDT and YNNKEL (reference sequence). The CDR3: CASSQGASGFLDTQYF. As DNA, the CDR3 is TGTGCCAGCAGCCAAGGGGCTAGCGGGTTTCTAGATACGCAGTATTTT.

This clonotype was counted ten times or more. This chain joins TRBV29-1 and TRBJ2-5; D not certain. V was pared by 3 bases and J by 7 bases, with 18 bases between. The CDR3 has 14 amino acids. Per germline, CDR1 SQVTM and CDR2 ANQGSEA. In nucleotides, the CDR3 is TGCAGCGTTGAGGAAGGGCAGCCCGCTGGGACCCAGTACTTC. It codes for CSVEEGQPAGTQYF.

V is TRBV12-3 or TRBV12-4 and J is TRBJ1-2; D call uncertain. The V end was cut by 3 bases, the J end by 4 bases, with 9 bases between. The CDR3 loop spans 13 amino acids. The CDR3 DNA follows: TGTGCCAGCAGTTTGGAGGGAACCTATGGCTACACCTTC. As protein: CASSLEGTYGYTF.

This clonotype turned up a few times. This chain uses TRBV20-1 with TRBJ1-1; D uncertain. CDR3 length: 11 amino acids. Germline V gives CDR1 DFQATT, CDR2 SNEGSKA (reference sequence). V lost 8 bases to trimming and J lost 3 bases, with 10 bases between them. The CDR3 reads CSPVGDTEAFF. CDR3 coding DNA: TGCAGTCCGGTTGGGGACACTGAAGCTTTCTTT.

This clonotype was found many times. The CDR3 here is CASSVFGGSNNEQFF. DNA for the CDR3: TGTGCCAGCAGTGTCTTTGGCGGGAGTAATAATGAGCAGTTCTTC. V is TRBV6-4 and J is TRBJ2-1; 7 bases align to TRBD2. This CDR3 is 15 amino acids long. V lost 4 bases to trimming and J lost 7 bases; unmatched junction nucleotides: 10. CDR1 and CDR2 (germline): MRHNA, SNTAGT.

This clonotype was seen at least ten times. DNA of the CDR3: TGCGCCAGCAGTATCGGACAGTATAATTCACCCCTCCACTTT. It translates to CASSIGQYNSPLHF. The chain is built from TRBV10-1 and TRBJ1-6; maybe TRBD1 (6 bases). The V gene lost 5 bases and the J gene lost 4 bases, with 9 bases spanning the gap. Germline V lookup: CDR1 WNHNN, CDR2 SYGVQD (reference sequence). This CDR3 is 14 amino acids long.

This clonotype was counted many times. The rearrangement links TRBV6-6 to TRBJ2-1; no definite D call. Trimming stripped 0 bases from V and 6 bases from J, with 3 bases between. This CDR3 spans 12 amino acids. Germline lookup yields CDR1 MNHNY and CDR2 SVGAGI (reference sequence). CDR3 region: CASSYSSNEQFF. DNA of the CDR3: TGTGCCAGCAGTTACTCGTCCAATGAGCAGTTCTTC.